What follows are 30 T cell receptor beta chains derived from one specimen sequenced in a study of T cell repertoires in cytomegalovirus infection. TCRdb fed the reads into MiXCR, producing one record per CDR3 protein. The sample shows roughly 570,000 distinct CDR3 sequences, 40% of them seen only once. Antigen specificity for these receptors is unknown. This sample comprised cultured PBMCs, obtained from culture after CMV antigen stimulation. The receptors originated from a human donor in good health (CMV status not recorded). Some clones in this sample may be carry-over from other donors' samples.

The chain carries TRBV7-8 and TRBJ2-3, with 8 bases lining up with TRBD2. J lost 0 bases, V lost 3 bases, and 2 bases had no gene match. This CDR3 region has 15 residues. Looked up from germline, CDR1 is SGHVS and CDR2 is FQNEAQ. The CDR3 bases are TGTGCCAGCAGCTTTTTAGCGGGGAGCACAGATACGCAGTATTTT. Amino acids: CASSFLAGSTDTQYF.

This clonotype was detected only a few times. The chain recombines TRBV7-2 with TRBJ2-3, with 8 positions matching TRBD2. Germline CDR1 reads SGHTA; CDR2 reads FQGNSA. The CDR3 totals 18 residues. After removal of 2 bases from V and 1 base from J, the junction contained 11 bases not matched to a gene. The DNA of the CDR3 is TGTGCCAGCAGCTTACGGTCGCCCTTAGCGGGACGCACAGATACGCAGTATTTT. This gives the protein CASSLRSPLAGRTDTQYF.

This clonotype was found a few times. The CDR3 bases are TGCGCCAGCAGCCAAGAAGTGGATCAACAGGTCGGCACAGATACGCAGTATTTT. This translates into CASSQEVDQQVGTDTQYF. The V and J genes are TRBV4-3 and TRBJ2-3, with D possibly TRBD1 on 5 matching bases. This CDR3 is built from 18 residues. The germline gives CDR1 LGHNA, CDR2 YSLEER. The V end was cut by 0 bases, the J end by 1 base, with 17 bases between.

This sequence joins TRBV20-1 and TRBJ1-3; 7 bases agree with TRBD1. Germline V gene sequence: CDR1 DFQATT, CDR2 SNEGSKA (reference sequence). The CDR3 length is 16 residues. V gave up 6 bases and J gave up 4 bases; unmatched junction bases: 15. The CDR3 spells CSAPGDRLSPGNTIYF. Written as DNA, the CDR3 is TGCAGTGCCCCCGGGGACAGACTGAGTCCCGGAAACACCATATATTTT.

The table lists this clonotype with a few counts. This chain connects TRBV7-9 to TRBJ2-7, with 7 bases matching TRBD1. This CDR3 contains 17 residues. The V segment lost 5 bases and the J segment 3 bases; nucleotides outside the gene matches: 16. Germline CDR1 is SEHNR and CDR2 is FQNEAQ (reference sequence). The CDR3 is CASSANRDSLKSYEQYF. Here the CDR3 DNA reads TGTGCCAGCAGCGCTAACCGGGACAGTTTAAAAAGCTACGAGCAGTACTTC.

In this sample, this clonotype turned up a few times. The V and J genes are TRBV28 and TRBJ2-3, with D uncertain. V was cut by 2 bases and J by 0 bases, with 6 bases left in between. Germline assignment: CDR1 MDHEN and CDR2 SYDVKM. The CDR3 covers 14 residues. The CDR3 loop reads CASSLTFSTDTQYF. CDR3 bases: TGTGCCAGCAGTTTAACGTTTAGCACAGATACGCAGTATTTT.

The J gene is TRBJ1-2, the V gene TRBV5-4, with a tentative D call TRBD1 (5 bases). Looked up from germline, CDR1 is SGHNT and CDR2 is YYREEE (reference sequence). V was cut by 0 bases and J by 4 bases, with 13 bases left in between. The CDR3 has 15 amino acids. The DNA for the CDR3 is TGTGCCAGCAGCTTGGGTCCAGGGACTCCCTATGGCTACACCTTC. Protein sequence: CASSLGPGTPYGYTF.

The rearrangement links TRBV6-2 or TRBV6-3 to TRBJ2-1, with TRBD1 identical over 12 bases. The CDR3 contains 16 residues. Losses at the gene ends were 6 bases for V and 8 bases for J; bases not matched to a gene: 11. Germline V gene lookup returns CDR1 MNHEY and CDR2 SVGEGT. CDR3 DNA sequence: TGTGCCAGCAGGAGAACCGGGACAGGGGGCCGACATGAGCAGTTCTTC. It yields the protein CASRRTGTGGRHEQFF.

The V call is TRBV12-3 or TRBV12-4, the J call TRBJ2-7, with 8 bases lining up with TRBD1. With V trimmed by 2 bases and J by 6 bases, 12 bases remained unmatched. The CDR3 loop spans 16 amino acids. The CDR3 sequence: CASSLSRTGRRGEQYF. Written as DNA, the CDR3 is TGTGCCAGCAGTTTAAGTAGGACAGGGCGGAGGGGCGAGCAGTACTTC.

The genes are TRBV7-2 and TRBJ2-7; 11 nucleotides align to TRBD2. CDR3 length: 13 residues. Germline loops: CDR1 SGHTA, CDR2 FQGNSA. The junction had 3 bases not matched to a gene; V was cut back by 5 bases and J by 6 bases. The CDR3 spells CASSRGLAGEQYF. In nucleotides, the CDR3 is TGTGCCAGCAGCAGAGGACTAGCGGGCGAGCAGTACTTC.

This clonotype was picked up a small number of times. This chain joins TRBV7-2 and TRBJ2-7; 11 bases are shared with TRBD2. V trimming: 7 bases; J trimming: 3 bases; junction bases outside the gene matches: 8. The germline CDR1 and CDR2 sequences are SGHTA and FQGNSA. This CDR3 is 15 amino acids long. The CDR3, as DNA: TGTGCCAGCACACTTACTAGCGGGGGAATCTACGAGCAGTACTTC. Translating gives CASTLTSGGIYEQYF.

This clonotype has a count of ten or more. The V gene is TRBV7-2, the J gene TRBJ2-7, with D possibly being TRBD1 (6 bases). The CDR3 contains 16 residues. V was pared by 5 bases and J by 1 base, with 18 bases between. The germline V gene has CDR1 SGHTA and CDR2 FQGNSA. The chain's CDR3 is CASSLKIGQLSYEQYF. The CDR3 nucleotides are TGTGCCAGCAGCCTCAAAATCGGACAGTTATCCTACGAGCAGTACTTC.

This chain joins TRBV6-2 or TRBV6-3 and TRBJ2-1; TRBD2 aligns across 7 bases. The germline V gene encodes CDR1 MNHEY and CDR2 SVGEGT. After removal of 0 bases from V and 1 base from J, the junction contained 9 bases not matched to a gene. The CDR3 totals 18 residues. DNA of the CDR3: TGTGCCAGCAGTTACTCGATCGTGTCTAGCGGATCCTACAATGAGCAGTTCTTC. Translated, it gives CASSYSIVSSGSYNEQFF.

This sequence joins TRBV7-9 and TRBJ1-2, with TRBD1 as a possible D gene (5 bases). V lost 4 bases to trimming and J lost 5 bases, with 14 bases between them. The CDR3 covers 14 residues. Germline V CDR1 and CDR2: SEHNR, FQNEAQ (reference sequence). CDR3: CASSSHWDEYGYTF. For the CDR3, the DNA is TGTGCCAGCAGCTCCCACTGGGACGAATATGGCTACACCTTC.

The chain couples TRBV6-1 to TRBJ1-2; D call uncertain. The CDR3 runs to 13 residues. V dropped 6 bases and J dropped 5 bases, with 13 bases sitting between them. Germline V lookup: CDR1 MNHNS, CDR2 SASEGT. CDR3 in DNA: TGTGCCAGCAGGGACCCTGGTCCTTATGGCTACACCTTC. It encodes CASRDPGPYGYTF.

CDR3 sequence: CASSLYVGQGATNEKLFF. The CDR3 bases are TGTGCCAGCAGCTTATATGTGGGACAGGGCGCAACTAATGAAAAACTGTTTTTT. V and J are TRBV7-9 and TRBJ1-4; 9 bases map to TRBD1. CDR3 length: 18 residues. The germline gives CDR1 SEHNR, CDR2 FQNEAQ (reference sequence). Unmatched junction bases numbered 7, after V lost 2 bases and J lost 0 bases. Full variable domain (remainder filled in from reference TRBV7-9 and TRBJ1-4): DTGVSQNPRHKITKRGQNVTFRCDPISEHNRLYWYRQTLGQGPEFLTYFQNEAQLEKSRLLSDRFSAERPKGSFSTLEIQRTEQGDSAMYLCASSLYVGQGATNEKLFFGSGTQLSVL.

This clonotype was observed once. The V gene is TRBV20-1, the J gene TRBJ2-7; D possibly corresponds to TRBD2 (5 bases). CDR3 length equals 14 residues. From germline, CDR1 is DFQATT and CDR2 SNEGSKA (reference sequence). With 0 bases removed from V and 7 bases from J, the gap between germline ends came to 16 bases. CDR3 amino acids: CSARDPRREVEQYF. The CDR3, as DNA: TGCAGTGCTAGAGATCCCCGCCGGGAAGTGGAGCAGTACTTC.

The J gene is TRBJ2-1, the V gene TRBV6-2 or TRBV6-3; D not resolved. Trimming removed 5 bases from V and 8 bases from J, with 7 bases in between. The V gene's germline CDR1 is MNHEY and CDR2 SVGEGT. This CDR3 is built from 11 residues. In DNA, the CDR3 is TGTGCCAGCAGTCATCGTTATGAGCAGTTCTTC. Residues: CASSHRYEQFF.

V usage is TRBV4-3 and J usage is TRBJ2-3; perhaps TRBD1 as D (6 bases). Germline CDR1 LGHNA, CDR2 YSLEER. The ends were cut back, 8 bases at V and 6 bases at J, with 21 bases in the middle. The CDR3 has 15 residues. The chain's CDR3 is CASAQGTAKRDTQYF. The CDR3 DNA reads as TGCGCCAGCGCCCAGGGGACGGCTAAACGGGATACGCAGTATTTT.

The chain joins TRBV5-4 to TRBJ2-1, with TRBD2 matching 12 bases. J was trimmed by 5 bases and V by 4 bases; bases with no gene match: 4. There are 15 residues in the CDR3. Germline V gene lookup returns CDR1 SGHNT and CDR2 YYREEE (reference sequence). This chain's CDR3 is CASSGWTSGNNEQFF. The CDR3 DNA follows: TGTGCCAGCAGCGGATGGACTAGCGGGAACAATGAGCAGTTCTTC.

The rearrangement links TRBV6-2 or TRBV6-3 to TRBJ2-7, with no clear D. V lost 6 bases to trimming and J lost 2 bases, with 11 bases between them. Germline V gene data show CDR1 as MNHEY and CDR2 as SVGEGT. The CDR3 has 13 amino acids. The CDR3 protein is CASSNRVTYEQYF. CDR3 sequence (DNA): TGTGCCAGCAGCAACCGGGTAACCTACGAGCAGTACTTC.

This rearrangement joins TRBV7-2 to TRBJ1-2; weak D call: TRBD1 (5 bases). V was clipped by 1 base and J by 4 bases, with 16 bases between them. The CDR3 consists of 16 residues. Germline V lookup: CDR1 SGHTA, CDR2 FQGNSA. The CDR3 DNA sequence: TGTGCCAGCAGCTTAGACGGGCGGGGGACGTCCTATGGCTACACCTTC. It specifies CASSLDGRGTSYGYTF.

The V call is TRBV20-1, the J call TRBJ2-1, with TRBD2 matching over 9 bases. The CDR3 covers 14 residues. Germline assignment: CDR1 DFQATT and CDR2 SNEGSKA (reference sequence). J was trimmed by 2 bases and V by 6 bases; bases with no gene match: 5. This CDR3 reads CSALSGGPYNEQFF. The CDR3 nucleotides read TGCAGTGCCTTAAGCGGGGGGCCCTACAATGAGCAGTTCTTC.

V usage is TRBV6-1 and J usage is TRBJ2-3; TRBD2 aligns across 11 bases. The CDR3 covers 15 residues. Germline CDR1 and CDR2: MNHNS and SASEGT. After removal of 7 bases from V and 2 bases from J, the junction contained 5 bases not matched to a gene. The CDR3 is CASKGLAGYTDTQYF. The CDR3 nucleotides are TGTGCCAGCAAAGGACTAGCGGGCTACACAGATACGCAGTATTTT.

The gene calls are TRBV9 and TRBJ1-4; D remains ambiguous. The CDR3 length is 16 residues. Per germline, CDR1 SGDLS and CDR2 YYNGEE. V was pared by 0 bases and J by 3 bases, with 12 bases between. CDR3: CASSVGTEAANEKLFF. In DNA form, the CDR3 reads TGTGCCAGCAGCGTAGGAACCGAAGCGGCTAATGAAAAACTGTTTTTT.

This clonotype appeared a few times. The rearrangement joins TRBV7-9 to TRBJ1-1; D is ambiguous. Trimming removed 5 bases at V and 1 base at J, with 8 bases between. Germline CDR1 and CDR2: SEHNR and FQNEAQ (reference sequence). The CDR3 sequence is 13 residues long. The CDR3 DNA sequence: TGTGCCAGCAGCCAGCAAACGAACACTGAAGCTTTCTTT. Its protein is CASSQQTNTEAFF. The entire variable domain, with the rest obtained from reference TRBV7-9 and TRBJ1-1, is as follows: DTGVSQNPRHKITKRGQNVTFRCDPISEHNRLYWYRQTLGQGPEFLTYFQNEAQLEKSRLLSDRFSAERPKGSFSTLEIQRTEQGDSAMYLCASSQQTNTEAFFGQGTRLTVV.

This clonotype was observed a few times. This sequence joins TRBV20-1 and TRBJ2-5, with D hard to call. CDR1 and CDR2 from the germline V gene are DFQATT and SNEGSKA (reference sequence). The CDR3 has 10 amino acids. Trimming took off 4 bases at V and 5 bases at J, with 5 bases between the two ends. This CDR3 is CSAMAETQYF. DNA of the CDR3: TGCAGTGCTATGGCGGAGACCCAGTACTTC.

The chain is built from TRBV4-1 and TRBJ1-5; 7 bases fit TRBD1. Germline V CDR1 and CDR2: MGHRA, YSYEKL. CDR3 length: 16 amino acids. After removal of 1 base from V and 5 bases from J, the junction contained 8 bases not matched to a gene. The CDR3 sequence is CASSQVIGGAYQPQHF. CDR3 bases: TGCGCCAGCAGCCAAGTGATAGGGGGCGCTTATCAGCCCCAGCATTTT.

The J gene is TRBJ2-7, the V gene TRBV7-2, with unresolved D. CDR3 length equals 13 residues. The V end was cut by 5 bases, the J end by 4 bases, with 12 bases between. Germline-derived CDR1 and CDR2 are SGHTA and FQGNSA. CDR3: CASSPQTGYEQYF. Here the CDR3 DNA reads TGTGCCAGCAGCCCCCAGACCGGGTACGAGCAGTACTTC.

The chain links TRBV28 to TRBJ2-7, with 9 bases matching TRBD2. This CDR3 has 14 residues. V gave up 7 bases and J gave up 5 bases; unmatched junction bases: 9. CDR1 and CDR2 (germline): MDHEN, SYDVKM. The CDR3 region is CASMAGGPIDEQYF. DNA for the CDR3: TGTGCCAGCATGGCGGGAGGGCCGATCGACGAGCAGTACTTC.